This entry lists 16 T cell receptor beta chains sequenced from one sample in a study of T cell responses to AZD1222 COVID-19 vaccine. Libraries were prepared by immunoSEQ multiplex PCR; TCRdb keeps only in-frame clonotypes and omits some of them. The data contain about 140,000 clones, roughly 92% of them seen just once; the ten biggest clones take up around 1.5%. The sequencing used peripheral blood, collected on day 0 of AZD1222 vaccination. The receptors were sampled from an adult in good health.

V gene TRBV4-2 combines with J gene TRBJ2-3; a weak D match, TRBD2 (6 bases). The CDR3 sequence is 15 residues long. V dropped 4 bases and J dropped 4 bases, with 15 bases sitting between them. The V gene's germline CDR1 is LGHNA and CDR2 YNFKEQ. Written as DNA, the CDR3 is TGTGCCAGCAGCCGTCGGGGGAGGTCGGCAGATACGCAGTATTTT. Translation gives CASSRRGRSADTQYF.

This rearrangement joins TRBV9 to TRBJ1-2; D is ambiguous. Germline values: CDR1 SGDLS, CDR2 YYNGEE. Trimming pared 3 bases from V and 11 bases from J, leaving 11 bases between. CDR3 length: 11 residues. The DNA of the CDR3 is TGTGCCAGCAGCGAGGCATTGAGGTACACCTTC. Translated: CASSEALRYTF.

This clone has a single count. This chain connects TRBV5-1 to TRBJ2-7, with a weak D call TRBD2 (6 bases). Between the trimmed V and J ends, which lost 0 bases and 4 bases, there was a span of 17 bases. This CDR3 has 16 residues. The germline V gene encodes CDR1 SGHRS and CDR2 YFSETQ. The CDR3 protein is CASSLALVSGGYEQYF. CDR3 DNA sequence: TGCGCCAGCAGCTTGGCCTTGGTTAGCGGAGGTTACGAGCAGTACTTC.

The chain recombines TRBV3-1 (or the pseudogene TRBV3-2) with TRBJ2-3; unclear D gene. Germline values: CDR1 LGHDT, CDR2 YNNKEL (reference sequence). The CDR3 totals 17 residues. V was pared by 2 bases and J by 0 bases, with 15 bases between. CDR3 coding DNA: TGTGCCAGCAGCCAACTTTCAGCCGGGTCTAGCACAGATACGCAGTATTTT. It specifies CASSQLSAGSSTDTQYF.

The chain links TRBV6-1 to TRBJ1-5; D unresolved. V shed 0 bases and J shed 3 bases, with 15 bases lying between them. CDR1 MNHNS and CDR2 SASEGT come from the germline V gene. The CDR3 is 17 amino acids. The DNA of the CDR3 is TGTGCCAGCAGTGAAGCGCTGAGGACGGCCTCCAATCAGCCCCAGCATTTT. Amino acid sequence: CASSEALRTASNQPQHF.

Regarding this clone: The sample contains more than one DNA sequence encoding this CDR3. This chain links TRBV5-1 with TRBJ2-7; 8 bases align to TRBD1. The CDR3 runs 12 residues. CDR1 and CDR2 (germline): SGHRS, YFSETQ. V lost 5 bases to trimming and J lost 5 bases; unmatched junction nucleotides: 3. CDR3 nucleotide sequence: TGCGCCAGCAGTCTGGACAGGGACGAGCAGTACTTC. It codes for CASSLDRDEQYF.

At least ten counts were recorded for this clone. The rearrangement links TRBV27 to TRBJ1-2, with 10 bases lining up with TRBD1. The germline V gene encodes CDR1 MNHEY and CDR2 SMNVEV (reference sequence). The CDR3 length is 14 residues. V shed 6 bases, J shed 8 bases, and the junction held 9 bases outside the gene matches. As DNA, the CDR3 is TGTGCCAGCAGGGGGGACAGGGGAAGGGAGGGCTACACCTTC. Translation gives CASRGDRGREGYTF.

The rearrangement joins TRBV7-6 to TRBJ1-3; D remains unclear. With 1 base removed from V and 0 bases from J, the gap between germline ends came to 13 bases. The germline V gene has CDR1 SGHVS and CDR2 FNYEAQ. This CDR3 comprises 17 residues. The chain's CDR3 is CASSLGGSLFSGNTIYF. CDR3 sequence (DNA): TGTGCCAGCAGCTTAGGCGGCAGCCTCTTCTCTGGAAACACCATATATTTT.

V and J are TRBV14 and TRBJ2-1; D is uncertain. Trimming removed 2 bases from V and 4 bases from J, with 18 bases in between. Germline V gives CDR1 SGHDN, CDR2 FVKESK. This CDR3 contains 17 residues. CDR3 DNA: TGTGCCAGCAGCCAAAGGTTAGGTGGGAAGACTTACAATGAGCAGTTCTTC. Its protein product is CASSQRLGGKTYNEQFF.

The genes are TRBV18 and TRBJ1-1, with 7 bases identical to TRBD1. Trimming cost V 0 bases and J 6 bases; bases outside gene matches: 4. CDR3 length: 14 residues. Germline V lookup: CDR1 KGHSH, CDR2 LQKENI. CDR3 loop: CASSPPQGYPEAFF. The CDR3, as DNA: TGTGCCAGCTCACCACCACAGGGGTATCCTGAAGCTTTCTTT.

The rearrangement joins TRBV7-3 to TRBJ2-2, with TRBD2 matching over 9 bases. Germline CDR1 SGHTA, CDR2 FQGTGA. The trim removed 1 base at V and 1 base at J, leaving 4 bases unmatched. The CDR3 is 17 amino acids. In DNA, the CDR3 is TGTGCCAGCAGCTTAAGTCCTAGCGGGGTGAACACCGGGGAGCTGTTTTTT. Protein sequence: CASSLSPSGVNTGELFF.

This chain connects TRBV7-9 to TRBJ2-2; D possibly corresponds to TRBD2 (5 bases). V was shortened by 3 bases and J by 5 bases, with 10 bases between the two germline ends. The CDR3 extends over 14 amino acids. Germline CDR1 reads SEHNR; CDR2 reads FQNEAQ (reference sequence). DNA of the CDR3: TGTGCCAGCAGCTTCGCTCAGCGGACCGGGGAGCTGTTTTTT. Translated, it gives CASSFAQRTGELFF.

The rearrangement uses TRBV9 and TRBJ1-2; no clear D gene. Germline V lookup: CDR1 SGDLS, CDR2 YYNGEE. There are 15 residues in the CDR3. The V and J ends lost 2 bases and 3 bases respectively, with 14 bases between them. The CDR3 reads CASSVAVGNYYGYTF. DNA of the CDR3: TGTGCCAGCAGCGTTGCCGTGGGCAACTACTATGGCTACACCTTC. Variable domain in full (rest from reference TRBV9 and TRBJ1-2): DSGVTQTPKHLITATGQRVTLRCSPRSGDLSVYWYQQSLDQGLQFLIQYYNGEERAKGNILERFSAQQFPDLHSELNLSSLELGDSALYFCASSVAVGNYYGYTFGSGTRLTVV.

The CDR3 sequence is CASSYSVRSSGKRTDTQYF. CDR3 bases: TGTGCCAGCAGTTACTCGGTTCGATCTAGCGGAAAGCGCACAGATACGCAGTATTTT. This sequence joins TRBV6-2 or TRBV6-3 and TRBJ2-3; the match to TRBD2 covers 7 bases. Germline V gives CDR1 MNHEY, CDR2 SVGEGT. Losses at the gene ends were 0 bases for V and 1 base for J; bases not matched to a gene: 13. This CDR3 has 19 residues.

The V call is TRBV27, the J call TRBJ2-7; D is possibly TRBD2 (6 bases). Germline values: CDR1 MNHEY, CDR2 SMNVEV (reference sequence). V was cut by 5 bases and J by 0 bases, with 14 bases left in between. The CDR3 loop spans 15 amino acids. The CDR3 DNA is TGTGCCAGCAGTCTCCTAGCGCTTAGCTCCTACGAGCAGTACTTC. Its translation is CASSLLALSSYEQYF.

The rearrangement uses TRBV3-1 (or the pseudogene TRBV3-2) and TRBJ1-1; 8 bases are shared with TRBD1. V gave up 2 bases and J gave up 5 bases; unmatched junction bases: 7. The CDR3 is 15 amino acids. Germline V gene lookup returns CDR1 LGHDT and CDR2 YNNKEL (reference sequence). The CDR3 protein is CASSQYQTGATEAFF. The CDR3 DNA sequence: TGTGCCAGCAGCCAATACCAGACAGGGGCGACTGAAGCTTTCTTT.